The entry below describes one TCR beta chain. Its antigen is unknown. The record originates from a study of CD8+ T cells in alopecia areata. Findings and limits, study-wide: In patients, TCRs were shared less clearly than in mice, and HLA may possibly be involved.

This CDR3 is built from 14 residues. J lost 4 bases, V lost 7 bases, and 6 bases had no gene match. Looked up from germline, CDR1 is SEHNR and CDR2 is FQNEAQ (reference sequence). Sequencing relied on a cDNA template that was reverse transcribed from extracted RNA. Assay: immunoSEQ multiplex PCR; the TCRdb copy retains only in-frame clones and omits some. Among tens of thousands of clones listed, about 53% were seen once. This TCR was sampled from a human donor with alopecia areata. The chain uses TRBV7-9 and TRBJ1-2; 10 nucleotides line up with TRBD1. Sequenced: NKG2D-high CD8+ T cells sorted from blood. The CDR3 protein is CASNQGQGFYGYTF. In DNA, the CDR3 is TGTGCCAGCAACCAGGGACAGGGGTTCTATGGCTACACCTTC.